The 29 T cell receptor beta chains listed next were all sequenced from one sample in a study of T cells in Graves' hyperthyroidism and ophthalmopathy. Amplification yielded TCR beta CDR3 regions, with RNA transcripts as the source. The study used the HTBI primer set for a first-round RT-PCR of the TCR CDR3. TCRdb analysed the multiplex PCR reads with MiXCR anew, one entry per CDR3 protein. Of more than 500,000 distinct CDR3 sequences in the sample, 46% were seen once. Sample: peripheral blood or thyroid tissue (not recorded which). These receptors were obtained from an adult woman with Graves' disease, either hyperthyroidism or ophthalmopathy (not recorded which).

The chain joins TRBV10-3 to TRBJ2-7; TRBD2 matches at 10 bases. The CDR3 length is 13 residues. J gave up 4 bases and V 11 bases, and 8 bases lay outside the gene matches. The germline V gene encodes CDR1 ENHRY and CDR2 SYGVKD. As DNA, the CDR3 is TGTGCCCACGGGCTAGCGGGAGTGTACGAGCAGTACTTC. Its protein product is CAHGLAGVYEQYF.

This clonotype was picked up many times. The V gene is TRBV6-5, the J gene TRBJ1-2; 7 nucleotides agree with TRBD1. The junction had 8 bases not matched to a gene; V was cut back by 2 bases and J by 5 bases. Germline-derived CDR1 and CDR2 are MNHEY and SVGAGI. The CDR3 is 15 amino acids. The CDR3 nucleotides are TGTGCCAGCAGTTACGAGCCCGACAGGGCTTATGGCTACACCTTC. Its translation: CASSYEPDRAYGYTF.

This clonotype was counted many times. The chain has TRBV20-1 and TRBJ2-7; perhaps TRBD1 as D (6 bases). In germline, CDR1 is DFQATT, CDR2 SNEGSKA (reference sequence). CDR3 length: 14 residues. V was shortened by 6 bases and J by 0 bases, with 15 bases between the two germline ends. In DNA, the CDR3 is TGCAGTGCCCCGTACAGGGCACACTCCTACGAGCAGTACTTC. It encodes CSAPYRAHSYEQYF.

The chain has TRBV20-1 and TRBJ2-5; tentatively, D is TRBD2 (5 bases). The CDR3 runs to 13 residues. Germline CDR1 reads DFQATT; CDR2 reads SNEGSKA (reference sequence). V was pared by 4 bases and J by 1 base, with 10 bases between. The CDR3 DNA sequence: TGCAGTGCTATCCCTAGCCTCCAAGAGACCCAGTACTTC. It translates to CSAIPSLQETQYF.

This clonotype was seen ten or more times. In nucleotides, the CDR3 is TGTGCCAGTAGTATACCCCCGTGGGGGGCGAATCAGCCCCAGCATTTT. Its protein product is CASSIPPWGANQPQHF. The J gene is TRBJ1-5, the V gene TRBV19; maybe TRBD1 (6 bases). In germline, CDR1 is LNHDA, CDR2 SQIVND (reference sequence). This CDR3 spans 16 amino acids. Trimming removed 2 bases at V and 4 bases at J, with 15 bases between. Using reference TRBV19 and TRBJ1-5 for the parts outside the CDR3, the full variable domain is DGGITQSPKYLFRKEGQNVTLSCEQNLNHDAMYWYRQDPGQGLRLIYYSQIVNDFQKGDIAEGYSVSREKKESFPLTVTSAQKNPTAFYLCASSIPPWGANQPQHFGDGTRLSIL.

The chain's CDR3 is CASNHNRGPREQYF. CDR3 DNA sequence: TGCGCCAGCAACCACAACAGGGGACCTCGGGAGCAGTACTTC. This rearrangement joins TRBV5-1 to TRBJ2-7, with 7 nucleotides matching TRBD1. V lost 6 bases to trimming and J lost 7 bases; unmatched junction nucleotides: 13. The length of the CDR3 is 14 residues. Germline V gene sequence: CDR1 SGHRS, CDR2 YFSETQ.

In this sample, this clonotype turned up a few times. The chain links TRBV20-1 to TRBJ2-7; 7 bases line up with TRBD1. Germline CDR1 is DFQATT and CDR2 is SNEGSKA (reference sequence). The CDR3 spans 12 residues. In DNA form, the CDR3 reads TGCAGCCAGACAGGGTTGGTGTACGAGCAGTACTTC. It translates to CSQTGLVYEQYF.

This clonotype was recorded many times. This chain joins TRBV29-1 and TRBJ1-3; D uncertain. The CDR3 extends over 13 amino acids. Trimming cost V 6 bases and J 0 bases, with 9 bases left between them. The germline CDR1 and CDR2 sequences are SQVTM and ANQGSEA. The CDR3 is CSVQGSSGNTIYF. The CDR3 bases are TGCAGCGTGCAAGGTAGCTCTGGAAACACCATATATTTT.

The chain carries TRBV6-5 and TRBJ1-5; 8 bases are shared with TRBD1. The junction had 14 bases not matched to a gene; V was cut back by 6 bases and J by 7 bases. The CDR3 contains 16 residues. Germline CDR1 is MNHEY and CDR2 is SVGAGI. The CDR3 DNA sequence: TGTGCCAGCAGGCCGGGACCCGACAGGGGTGGACAGCCCCAGCATTTT. Translated: CASRPGPDRGGQPQHF.

The rearrangement links TRBV11-2 to TRBJ1-2; 7 bases agree with TRBD1. V gave up 6 bases and J gave up 8 bases; unmatched junction bases: 9. Germline CDR1 is SGHAT and CDR2 is FQNNGV. The CDR3 consists of 13 residues. The CDR3 is CASSEGQVDGYTF. CDR3 DNA sequence: TGTGCCAGCAGTGAAGGACAGGTGGACGGCTACACCTTC.

Points on this clonotype: Just one base apart from a much larger clone, this may be a read error. The chain links TRBV12-3 or TRBV12-4 to TRBJ1-1; D possibly corresponds to TRBD1 (5 bases). The CDR3 consists of 14 residues. The CDR3 nucleotides read TGTGCCAGCAGTCCCCGACAGAGTTTCACTGGAGCTTTCTTT. Encoded protein: CASSPRQSFTGAFF.

This clonotype occurred many times. The chain carries TRBV6-5 and TRBJ1-1; D is ambiguous. The CDR3 sequence is 13 residues long. CDR1 is MNHEY, CDR2 SVGAGI, per germline. Trimming took off 6 bases at V and 3 bases at J, with 11 bases between the two ends. This CDR3 is CASSDWRDTEAFF. CDR3 bases: TGTGCCAGCAGCGATTGGAGGGACACTGAAGCTTTCTTT.

V and J are TRBV14 and TRBJ2-2, with D unclear. The CDR3 runs to 13 residues. V was clipped by 0 bases and J by 5 bases, with 4 bases between them. Germline V gene lookup returns CDR1 SGHDN and CDR2 FVKESK. The CDR3 DNA reads TGTGCCAGCAGCCAAGATCTTACCGGGGAGCTGTTTTTT. Protein sequence: CASSQDLTGELFF.

The genes are TRBV20-1 and TRBJ1-1; D gene uncertain. Germline CDR1 DFQATT, CDR2 SNEGSKA (reference sequence). The V gene lost 3 bases and the J gene lost 1 base, with 9 bases spanning the gap. The CDR3 consists of 13 residues. The CDR3 loop reads CSASAKKNTEAFF. The CDR3 DNA reads TGCAGTGCTAGTGCTAAAAAGAACACTGAAGCTTTCTTT.

The V and J genes are TRBV6-5 and TRBJ1-1; a possible D gene is TRBD1 (6 bases). This CDR3 has 13 residues. Germline lookup yields CDR1 MNHEY and CDR2 SVGAGI. V lost 6 bases, J lost 3 bases, and 11 bases lay in between. The CDR3 DNA follows: TGTGCCAGCAGCAGAGGGGGGTACACTGAAGCTTTCTTT. Residues: CASSRGGYTEAFF.

V gene TRBV29-1 combines with J gene TRBJ2-6; D remains unclear. V was trimmed by 2 bases and J by 15 bases, leaving 5 bases between them. Germline CDR1 SQVTM, CDR2 ANQGSEA. This CDR3 has 9 residues. CDR3 amino acids: CSVEQSLTF. CDR3 DNA: TGCAGCGTTGAACAGAGCCTGACTTTC.

The rearrangement joins TRBV20-1 to TRBJ1-1; D is unclear. The CDR3 has 13 residues. Trimming removed 0 bases at V and 3 bases at J, with 8 bases between. CDR1 and CDR2 from the germline V gene are DFQATT and SNEGSKA (reference sequence). The CDR3, as DNA: TGCAGTGCTAGAGATTTTACGGACACTGAAGCTTTCTTT. It yields the protein CSARDFTDTEAFF.

This clonotype showed up many times. The chain is built from TRBV6-1 and TRBJ1-5, with D maybe TRBD1 (5 bases). The CDR3 totals 13 residues. The V and J ends lost 6 bases and 3 bases respectively, with 9 bases between them. Germline values: CDR1 MNHNS, CDR2 SASEGT. CDR3 in amino acids: CASSGTHNQPQHF. CDR3 DNA: TGTGCCAGCAGCGGGACGCACAATCAGCCCCAGCATTTT.

This clonotype was seen more than once but under ten times. The V call is TRBV10-3, the J call TRBJ1-5; D might be TRBD1 (6 bases). The CDR3 totals 16 residues. The V gene lost 2 bases and the J gene lost 4 bases, with 15 bases spanning the gap. CDR1 is ENHRY, CDR2 SYGVKD, per germline. In DNA form, the CDR3 reads TGTGCCATCAGTGAGGAGGGGGGGGGCCAAAATCAGCCCCAGCATTTT. Translating gives CAISEEGGGQNQPQHF.

The rearrangement links TRBV10-3 to TRBJ1-2, with TRBD1 as a possible D gene (5 bases). The CDR3 totals 15 residues. Deletions cut 6 bases from V and 7 bases from J, with 21 bases between. The V gene's germline CDR1 is ENHRY and CDR2 SYGVKD. The CDR3 sequence is CAIRGGLLTDSGYTF. As DNA, the CDR3 is TGTGCCATCAGGGGGGGACTGTTGACAGACTCTGGCTACACCTTC.

As regards this clonotype: This sequence may be a read error, since a much larger clone differs from it by one base. The chain recombines TRBV7-2 with TRBJ1-2; the match to TRBD1 covers 8 bases. Germline V lookup: CDR1 SGHTA, CDR2 FQGNSA. The CDR3 has 13 amino acids. The CDR3 bases are TGTGCCAGCAGTAGACAGGGGCCGGGTGGCTACATCTTC. It is translated as CASSRQGPGGYIF.

The sample holds a few counts of this clonotype. This chain links TRBV29-1 with TRBJ2-6; D is perhaps TRBD2 (6 bases). V lost 1 base and J lost 2, with 6 bases in between. CDR3 size: 14 residues. Germline-derived CDR1 and CDR2 are SQVTM and ANQGSEA. CDR3 in DNA: TGCAGCGTTGAAGCGGGGGCTGGGGCCAACGTCCTGACTTTC. It encodes CSVEAGAGANVLTF.

Ten or more counts support this clonotype. The rearrangement joins TRBV20-1 to TRBJ1-1; weak D call: TRBD1 (5 bases). The CDR3 loop spans 18 amino acids. Between the trimmed V and J ends, which lost 1 base and 5 bases, there was a span of 26 bases. Germline assignment: CDR1 DFQATT and CDR2 SNEGSKA (reference sequence). The CDR3 sequence is CSARVRYGGFVKNTEAFF. CDR3 nucleotides: TGCAGTGCTAGAGTTCGATACGGGGGGTTCGTCAAAAATACTGAAGCTTTCTTT.

Concerning this clonotype itself: This CDR3 fails to terminate in the conserved phenylalanine or tryptophan, so it likely reflects a read error. This rearrangement joins TRBV3-1 to TRBJ1-1; D unresolved. Germline CDR1 LGHDT, CDR2 YNNKEL (reference sequence). This CDR3 has 13 amino acids. Trimming cost V 3 bases and J 6 bases, with 11 bases left between them. CDR3 nucleotide sequence: TGTGCCAGCAGCCATTTTTGGTGGCCTGAAGCTTTCCTT. This encodes CASSHFWWPEAFL.

V is TRBV12-3 or TRBV12-4 and J is TRBJ2-7; D gene ambiguous. The CDR3 runs to 14 residues. The V gene lost 5 bases and the J gene lost 7 bases, with 18 bases spanning the gap. The CDR3 protein is CASSDTRTPGEQYF. The CDR3 nucleotides are TGTGCCAGCAGTGACACCAGAACGCCGGGTGAGCAGTACTTC.

V gene TRBV15 combines with J gene TRBJ1-5; D is ambiguous. The germline V and J ends were trimmed by 0 bases and 4 bases, with 13 bases remaining between them. The CDR3 totals 16 residues. Germline V gene lookup returns CDR1 LNHNV and CDR2 YYDKDF (reference sequence). CDR3 amino acids: CATSRDFGPSNQPQHF. CDR3 in DNA: TGTGCCACCAGCAGAGATTTTGGGCCGAGTAATCAGCCCCAGCATTTT.

This clonotype was recorded at least ten times. The chain links TRBV7-9 to TRBJ1-2, with D unresolved. Germline-derived CDR1 and CDR2 are SEHNR and FQNEAQ (reference sequence). Deletions cut 4 bases from V and 6 bases from J, with 18 bases between. This CDR3 has 15 amino acids. DNA for the CDR3: TGTGCCAGCAGCTCTAGTGCCAGACCTAAGGATGGCTACACCTTC. This translates into CASSSSARPKDGYTF.

The chain carries TRBV7-2 and TRBJ2-5; D not resolved. Near its end, the DNA agrees better with TRBJ2-3, so the J call may be wrong. The CDR3 totals 14 residues. Germline V gene lookup returns CDR1 SGHTA and CDR2 FQGNSA. CDR3 DNA: TGTGCCAGCAGCGTGCCTTTCGGGACAGATACGCAGTATTTT. Translation gives CASSVPFGTDTQYF.

The V call is TRBV30, the J call TRBJ2-7; 9 bases match TRBD2. CDR1 and CDR2 (germline): GTSNPN, SVGIG (reference sequence). The CDR3 runs 15 residues. With 5 bases clipped from V and 2 bases from J, the junction kept 10 bases outside the gene matches. The CDR3 protein is CAWGFLAGLTYEQYF. CDR3 in DNA: TGTGCCTGGGGATTTCTAGCGGGACTAACCTACGAGCAGTACTTC.